The clone carrying this T cell receptor (beta chain) was detected only a few times. Antigen: not known. This specimen comes from a study of blood T cells in healthy people across ages. General study findings and limits: Donor CMV status was unknown, possibly confounding expanded clonotype changes. Higher diversity, along with more naive CD4+ cells, distinguished long-lived donors from aged donors. TCR beta diversity was tightly associated with the proportion of naive T cells. Diversity figures derived from one million T cells were judged to underestimate the true value.

The germline V gene encodes CDR1 DFQATT and CDR2 SNEGSKA (reference sequence). This CDR3 spans 15 amino acids. A second roughly 7 to 11 cycle PCR used barcoded and J-beta primers. In TCRdb, the 5' RACE reads were re-called with MiXCR into one record per CDR3 protein. Of approximately 1,700,000 distinct CDR3 sequences in the sample, approximately 40% were seen once. The gene calls are TRBV20-1 and TRBJ2-5, with 10 nucleotides matching TRBD2. Matching the DNA end better, TRBJ2-7 makes the J call doubtful. The receptor comes from a human donor in good health. Sequenced: blood. This chain's CDR3 is CSASELAGPPYEQYF. CDR3 bases: TGCAGTGCTAGCGAACTAGCGGGGCCTCCCTACGAGCAGTACTTC.